These T cell receptor beta chains were read from a single sample in a study of shared clonotypes between healthy human individuals. Clones were read by immunoSEQ multiplex PCR, and TCRdb kept only the in-frame ones, dropping some. Altogether about 960,000 clones are present, over 60% being singletons, with the ten largest covering over 1.3%. The sequencing sample was made of memory CD4+ T cells sorted from blood. These receptors were obtained from a man aged 18 to 30 in good health. Each CDR3 is given with its conserved first and last residue. The order of the fields is clone size, V gene, J gene, CDR3 length, D gene, CDR3 protein, CDR3 DNA. The D gene is left open where the match is weak. Clone size is stated in some rows and not others, as once, few, many or a class when expanded.

once	TRBV2	TRBJ2-3	16	-	CASKGHRFFSTDTQYF	TGTGCCAGCAAGGGGCACCGCTTTTTTAGCACAGATACGCAGTATTTT
-	TRBV28	TRBJ1-2	16	-	CASSPIPGSLEYGYTF	TGTGCCAGCAGTCCTATCCCCGGGAGTTTGGAGTATGGCTACACCTTC
-	TRBV10-2	TRBJ2-7	15	-	CASSPSSGSSYEQYF	TGCGCCAGCAGTCCGAGTAGTGGGAGCTCCTACGAGCAGTACTTC
-	TRBV6-5	TRBJ1-2	13	TRBD1	CASRFQGEGGYTF	TGTGCCAGCAGGTTCCAGGGGGAGGGTGGCTACACCTTC
-	TRBV7-9	TRBJ2-5	15	-	CASSLTGLGGETQYF	TGTGCCAGCAGCTTAACAGGGCTTGGTGGAGAGACCCAGTACTTC
-	TRBV27	TRBJ1-5	15	TRBD1	CASSLEQGSNQPQHF	TGTGCCAGCAGTTTAGAACAGGGGAGCAATCAGCCCCAGCATTTT
-	TRBV5-4	TRBJ2-7	16	TRBD2	CASSLAGGASGYEQYF	TGTGCCAGCAGCTTGGCCGGGGGGGCTAGCGGTTACGAGCAGTACTTC
-	TRBV11-2	TRBJ1-5	13	-	CASSLVGAMPQHF	TGTGCCAGCAGCTTAGTAGGGGCAATGCCCCAGCATTTT
-	TRBV5-1	TRBJ2-6	16	-	CASSLSTSSGANVLTF	TGCGCCAGCAGCTTATCCACCTCCTCTGGGGCCAACGTCCTGACTTTC
-	TRBV4-3	TRBJ2-3	18	TRBD2	CASSRTGRVAGDPDTQYF	TGCGCCAGCAGCCGGACCGGTAGGGTAGCGGGAGACCCAGATACGCAGTATTTT
-	TRBV27	TRBJ2-6	16	-	CASSLSGGAGANVLTF	TGTGCCAGCAGTTTATCGGGGGGCGCCGGGGCCAACGTCCTGACTTTC
few	TRBV11-3	TRBJ1-6	16	TRBD1	CASSSADRVFNSPLHF	TGTGCCAGCAGCTCCGCCGACAGGGTATTTAATTCACCCCTCCACTTT
-	TRBV5-1	TRBJ1-1	16	TRBD1	CASSGEGAVMNTEAFF	TGCGCCAGCTCCGGGGAGGGGGCGGTGATGAACACTGAAGCTTTCTTT
-	TRBV6-1	TRBJ2-7	13	-	CASSEGGRVEQYF	TGTGCCAGCAGTGAAGGAGGTAGGGTCGAGCAGTACTTC
-	TRBV5-4	TRBJ1-4	15	TRBD1	CASSLQDRGNEKLFF	TGTGCCAGCAGCTTGCAGGACAGGGGAAATGAAAAACTGTTTTTT
few	TRBV11-2	TRBJ2-2	16	TRBD2	CASSLEGRANTGELFF	TGTGCCAGCAGCTTAGAGGGGAGGGCGAACACCGGGGAGCTGTTTTTT
-	TRBV18	TRBJ1-1	15	-	CASSLPSGVYTEAFF	TGTGCCAGCTCACTACCTTCTGGGGTTTACACTGAAGCTTTCTTT
-	TRBV6-1	TRBJ2-7	14	TRBD1	CASSENRGSYEQYF	TGTGCCAGCAGTGAAAACAGGGGCTCCTACGAGCAGTACTTC
-	TRBV18	TRBJ2-5	13	-	CASSTGQQETQYF	TGTGCCAGCTCAACCGGACAGCAAGAGACCCAGTACTTC
-	TRBV10-2	TRBJ2-5	10	-	CASGSPAQYF	TGCGCCAGCGGATCCCCCGCCCAGTACTTC
few	TRBV5-4	TRBJ1-5	15	TRBD1	CASSLGGSGNQPQHF	TGTGCCAGCAGCCTAGGGGGCTCGGGCAATCAGCCCCAGCATTTT
-	TRBV5-5	TRBJ2-7	15	-	CASSLAPGNPYEQYF	TGTGCCAGCAGCTTGGCCCCAGGGAACCCCTACGAGCAGTACTTC
-	TRBV30	TRBJ1-1	11	-	CAWSRVTEAFF	TGTGCCTGGAGTAGGGTCACTGAAGCTTTCTTT
-	TRBV21-1	TRBJ1-5	15	-	CASSKALGLGQPQHF	TGTGCCAGCAGCAAAGCGCTGGGGTTGGGTCAGCCCCAGCATTTT
-	TRBV5-6	TRBJ2-3	15	-	CASSATWTVTDTQYF	TGTGCCAGCAGCGCAACTTGGACAGTCACAGATACGCAGTATTTT
-	TRBV6-1	TRBJ1-2	13	-	CASSDLSEYGYTF	TGTGCCAGCAGTGATCTGTCAGAATATGGCTACACCTTC
-	TRBV9	TRBJ2-7	15	TRBD1	CASSVGQGGRYEQYF	TGTGCCAGCAGCGTCGGACAGGGCGGACGTTACGAGCAGTACTTC
-	TRBV9	TRBJ1-5	17	-	CASSVGWWGVLNQPQHF	TGTGCCAGCAGCGTAGGATGGTGGGGGGTCCTCAATCAGCCCCAGCATTTT
-	TRBV7-8	TRBJ2-2	17	-	CASSLAALTVKGGELFF	TGTGCCAGCAGCTTAGCGGCCCTTACTGTAAAGGGCGGGGAGCTGTTTTTT
-	TRBV15	TRBJ2-5	15	-	CATSGGSGGGETQYF	TGTGCCACCAGCGGCGGTAGCGGTGGGGGAGAGACCCAGTACTTC
-	TRBV6-6	TRBJ2-3	16	TRBD1	CASSYPERQGEDTQYF	TGTGCCAGCAGTTACCCCGAACGACAGGGGGAAGATACGCAGTATTTT
-	TRBV5-4	TRBJ2-5	17	TRBD2	CASSPSGLAGGAETQYF	TGTGCCAGCAGTCCATCGGGACTAGCGGGAGGGGCGGAGACCCAGTACTTC
-	TRBV4-1	TRBJ1-6	15	-	CASSQNRVDNSPLHF	TGCGCCAGCAGCCAAAACAGGGTCGATAATTCACCCCTCCACTTT
-	TRBV30	TRBJ1-1	13	-	CAWSGSRDTEAFF	TGTGCCTGGAGTGGAAGTCGGGACACTGAAGCTTTCTTT
-	TRBV27	TRBJ2-3	16	-	CASSELGVADTDTQYF	TGTGCCAGCAGCGAGCTTGGAGTAGCGGACACAGATACGCAGTATTTT
-	TRBV11-2	TRBJ2-1	12	-	CASSLQGWEQFF	TGTGCCAGCAGCCTCCAGGGGTGGGAGCAGTTCTTC
-	TRBV19	TRBJ1-1	12	-	CASSAGNTEAFF	TGTGCCAGTAGTGCAGGTAACACTGAAGCTTTCTTT
-	TRBV27	TRBJ2-7	15	-	CASALYTGTPGEQYF	TGTGCCAGCGCCCTTTATACCGGGACACCAGGGGAGCAGTACTTC
once	TRBV6-1	TRBJ1-5	14	TRBD1	CASSRDSALEPQHF	TGTGCCAGCTCCCGGGACAGTGCTTTGGAGCCCCAGCATTTT
many	TRBV11-2	TRBJ1-6	13	-	CASSLAWDSPLHF	TGTGCCAGCAGCTTAGCTTGGGATTCACCCCTCCACTTT
-	TRBV6-9	TRBJ1-3	17	-	CASSSRGGANTGNTIYF	TGTGCCAGCAGTTCCCGAGGGGGGGCGAATACTGGAAACACCATATATTTT
-	TRBV27	TRBJ2-2	18	-	CASSLSGGTASNTGELFF	TGTGCCAGCAGTTTATCAGGAGGGACAGCTTCGAACACCGGGGAGCTGTTTTTT